The entry below gives a single T cell receptor (beta chain) sequence along with its context. The source of the sample is a study of radiotherapy plus CTLA-4 blockade in lung cancer. Sequencing used immunoSEQ multiplex PCR; TCRdb keeps in-frame clones, though not all of them. The profile covers tens of thousands of clones, with under 85% appearing a single time and approximately 4.5% taken by the ten largest. The material sequenced was peripheral blood, taken from a patient treated with radiotherapy plus ipilimumab. The sequence derives from a human donor with non-small cell lung cancer whose response to radiotherapy plus ipilimumab could not be evaluated.

CDR3 DNA sequence: TGTGCCAGCAGCTTCGGGGACAGGGGGCGCTTGGGCAATCAGCCCCAGCATTTT. Amino acids: CASSFGDRGRLGNQPQHF. V gene TRBV7-9 combines with J gene TRBJ1-5; 12 bases are a match to TRBD1. V was pared by 3 bases and J by 2 bases, with 8 bases of the junction left unmatched. Germline V gene lookup returns CDR1 SEHNR and CDR2 FQNEAQ (reference sequence). The CDR3 extends over 18 amino acids.